Below, one T cell receptor (beta chain) is given with its context. No antigen is known for it. The same CDR3 is also encoded by other DNA sequences in this sample. The table came from immunoSEQ multiplex PCR; TCRdb's copy has only in-frame clones and leaves some out. The sample has some 90,000 clones; around 86% are singletons. CDR1 LNHDA and CDR2 SQIVND come from the germline V gene (reference sequence). CDR3 length: 14 amino acids. These data belong to a study of radiotherapy plus CTLA-4 blockade in lung cancer. Chemo-refractory metastatic non-small-cell lung cancer patients received focal radiation with ipilimumab CTLA-4 blockade. Study observations and caveats: Response, reportedly, was best predicted by interferon-beta along with early blood T cell clone dynamics.

This sequence joins TRBV19 and TRBJ2-2, with D maybe TRBD1 (5 bases). This specimen consisted of peripheral blood, obtained from a patient treated with radiotherapy plus ipilimumab. The sequence derives from a human donor with non-small cell lung cancer who had stable disease on radiotherapy plus ipilimumab. In DNA, the CDR3 is TGTGCTTCAAATTGGCAGGGGAACACCGGGGAGCTGTTTTTT. It translates to CASNWQGNTGELFF.